This T cell receptor (beta chain) was sequenced during a study of technical replicates of blood from a handful of donors. CDR3 length equals 16 residues. Germline V gene sequence: CDR1 LNHDA, CDR2 SQIVND (reference sequence). V was cut by 10 bases and J by 0 bases, with 19 bases left in between. Some clones are missing from TCRdb's copy, which holds only in-frame ones; the method was immunoSEQ multiplex PCR. The sample yields more than 75,000 clones, almost 97% seen once. This clone was recorded only once. Source material: T cells isolated from PBMCs. The rearrangement uses TRBV19 and TRBJ1-5; D perhaps matches TRBD1 (6 bases). The receptor comes from a human donor in good health. For the CDR3, the DNA is TGTGCCACCAAACAACGGACAGCGTATAGCAATCAGCCCCAGCATTTT. Translation gives CATKQRTAYSNQPQHF.